The 32 T cell receptor beta chains given below trace back to one sample, sequenced in a study of metastatic and nonmetastatic thyroid tumors. TCRdb re-analyzed the PCR reads through MiXCR. The table has 7,700 or so clones, 32% seen once. Thyroid surgery was preceded by no treatment in any patient. The sample was tumor tissue. All receptors come from a female donor with papillary thyroid cancer or a benign thyroid nodule (not recorded which). Some clones in this sample may be carry-over from other donors' samples.

The chain carries TRBV16 and TRBJ1-1; D is possibly TRBD1 (5 bases). V was cut by 1 base and J by 5 bases, with 8 bases left in between. This CDR3 has 13 amino acids. Germline CDR1 KGHSY, CDR2 FQNENV. This CDR3 reads CASSQWGRTEAFF. CDR3 sequence (DNA): TGTGCCAGCAGCCAATGGGGGAGGACTGAAGCTTTCTTT.

This clone was detected only a few times. This sequence joins TRBV6-1 and TRBJ1-2, with 8 bases identical to TRBD1. V shed 7 bases, J shed 7 bases, and the junction held 11 bases outside the gene matches. In germline, CDR1 is MNHNS, CDR2 SASEGT. The CDR3 extends over 14 amino acids. The CDR3 reads CASTPGGKFSGYTF. CDR3 bases: TGTGCCAGCACCCCAGGGGGCAAATTTAGTGGCTACACCTTC.

This clone was seen ten or more times. The chain has TRBV19 and TRBJ2-3; 7 positions match TRBD2. Germline CDR1 reads LNHDA; CDR2 reads SQIVND (reference sequence). The CDR3 spans 17 residues. The V gene end was trimmed by 5 bases and the J gene end by 0 bases; junction bases not matched to a gene: 11. In DNA form, the CDR3 reads TGTGCCAGTAGTTTTAGGAGCGGGGCGCAGAGCACAGATACGCAGTATTTT. It codes for CASSFRSGAQSTDTQYF.

This clone was seen repeatedly, ten times or more. The DNA of the CDR3 is TGCAGTGCTAGAGATCCCGGCCCTAGCGGGAGTGATGTCGGGGAGCTGTTTTTT. Its protein is CSARDPGPSGSDVGELFF. J is TRBJ2-2 and V is TRBV20-1, with 10 bases lining up with TRBD2. The CDR3 sequence is 18 residues long. Unmatched junction bases numbered 14, after V lost 0 bases and J lost 7 bases. In germline, CDR1 is DFQATT, CDR2 SNEGSKA (reference sequence).

This clone was seen a few times. DNA of the CDR3: TGCAGTGCTAGAATGGGACTAGCGGGAGTTCTCTCCTACAATGAGCAGTTCTTC. Translating it yields CSARMGLAGVLSYNEQFF. The rearrangement links TRBV20-1 to TRBJ2-1; 14 bases are shared with TRBD2. The V segment lost 2 bases and the J segment 0 bases; nucleotides outside the gene matches: 6. In germline, CDR1 is DFQATT, CDR2 SNEGSKA (reference sequence). The CDR3 has 18 amino acids.

This clone has only a few counts. The V and J genes are TRBV2 and TRBJ2-2; tentatively, D is TRBD2 (5 bases). The length of the CDR3 is 11 residues. Trimming took off 8 bases at V and 5 bases at J, with 6 bases between the two ends. Germline lookup yields CDR1 SNHLY and CDR2 FYNNEI. This CDR3 is CASGGTGELFF. CDR3 nucleotide sequence: TGTGCCAGCGGCGGGACCGGGGAGCTGTTTTTT. Full variable domain (rest looked up from reference TRBV2 and TRBJ2-2): EPEVTQTPSHQVTQMGQEVILRCVPISNHLYFYWYRQILGQKVEFLVSFYNNEISEKSEIFDDQFSVERPDGSNFTLKIRSTKLEDSAMYFCASGGTGELFFGEGSRLTVL.

This clone was observed a handful of times. The chain recombines TRBV5-1 with TRBJ1-2; the D gene is possibly TRBD1 (5 bases). Per the germline V gene, CDR1 is SGHRS and CDR2 is YFSETQ. V shed 0 bases and J shed 2 bases, with 17 bases lying between them. The CDR3 is 17 amino acids. CDR3 protein: CASSLAGGYSLNYGYTF. CDR3 in DNA: TGCGCCAGCAGCTTGGCCGGGGGGTACAGCCTGAACTATGGCTACACCTTC.

This clone is medium-sized. Here the CDR3 reads CASSEYVKGNQPQHF. In DNA, the CDR3 is TGTGCCAGCAGTGAATACGTAAAGGGGAATCAGCCCCAGCATTTT. The V call is TRBV6-1, the J call TRBJ1-5; D perhaps matches TRBD1 (5 bases). CDR1 MNHNS and CDR2 SASEGT come from the germline V gene. V was clipped by 2 bases and J by 4 bases, with 12 bases between them. This CDR3 has 15 residues.

This clone is deemed medium-sized. CDR3 in amino acids: CASSLWGTLLRGYGYTF. As DNA, the CDR3 is TGTGCCAGCAGTTTATGGGGGACCTTACTTCGGGGCTATGGCTACACCTTC. This chain connects TRBV28 to TRBJ1-2, with a possible D match to TRBD1 (5 bases). The germline CDR1 and CDR2 sequences are MDHEN and SYDVKM. The CDR3 consists of 17 residues. Trimming took 0 bases from V and 4 from J, leaving 18 bases between them.

By proportion, this clone is medium-sized. The chain is built from TRBV20-1 and TRBJ1-5; the D is unclear. The CDR3 contains 15 residues. Germline V gives CDR1 DFQATT, CDR2 SNEGSKA (reference sequence). V was shortened by 0 bases and J by 0 bases, with 9 bases between the two germline ends. CDR3: CSARDRSRSNQPQHF. The DNA of the CDR3 is TGCAGTGCTAGAGACAGATCCCGTAGCAATCAGCCCCAGCATTTT.

The J gene is TRBJ2-5, the V gene TRBV4-3; D gene uncertain. This CDR3 comprises 13 residues. Between the trimmed V and J ends, which lost 4 bases and 2 bases, there was a span of 8 bases. In germline, CDR1 is LGHNA, CDR2 YSLEER. CDR3 nucleotide sequence: TGCGCCAGCAGCCGAACTTGGCAAGAGACCCAGTACTTC. This translates into CASSRTWQETQYF.

This clone was counted only a few times. The V gene is TRBV12-3 or TRBV12-4, the J gene TRBJ2-7; TRBD1 is a possible D gene (5 bases). The CDR3 length is 16 residues. Trimming removed 5 bases at V and 3 bases at J, with 20 bases between. The CDR3 is CASSPPAWAGRYEQYF. The CDR3 DNA follows: TGTGCCAGCAGTCCGCCCGCCTGGGCAGGGCGCTACGAGCAGTACTTC.

By share of the sample, this clone is medium-sized. The chain's CDR3 is CATGAGQGITEAFF. The CDR3 DNA reads as TGTGCCACCGGAGCGGGACAGGGTATTACTGAAGCTTTCTTT. This chain links TRBV15 with TRBJ1-1, with 9 bases matching TRBD1. CDR1 and CDR2 (germline): LNHNV, YYDKDF (reference sequence). CDR3 length: 14 residues. Germline trimming cut 8 bases from V and 5 bases from J; bases unmatched to any gene: 9.

This chain uses TRBV18 with TRBJ2-6, with 11 bases identical to TRBD2. There are 18 residues in the CDR3. From germline, CDR1 is KGHSH and CDR2 LQKENI. J gave up 0 bases and V 5 bases, and 6 bases lay outside the gene matches. This CDR3 reads CASSKALAGASGANVLTF. The CDR3 DNA reads as TGTGCCAGCTCAAAAGCACTAGCGGGAGCCTCTGGGGCCAACGTCCTGACTTTC. The full variable domain, rest sourced from reference TRBV18 and TRBJ2-6, is NAGVMQNPRHLVRRRGQEARLRCSPMKGHSHVYWYRQLPEEGLKFMVYLQKENIIDESGMPKERFSAEFPKEGPSILRIQQVVRGDSAAYFCASSKALAGASGANVLTFGAGSRLTVL.

By share, this clone counts as medium-sized. V gene TRBV5-1 combines with J gene TRBJ1-2; D is perhaps TRBD1 (6 bases). Germline CDR1 and CDR2: SGHRS and YFSETQ. The CDR3 is made up of 16 amino acids. Trimming took off 4 bases at V and 7 bases at J, with 23 bases between the two ends. CDR3 amino acids: CASSTRSTGLQGGYTF. In DNA, the CDR3 is TGCGCCAGCAGCACACGGAGTACAGGGTTGCAAGGTGGCTACACCTTC.

This clone qualifies as medium-sized (0.01 to 0.1%). This chain uses TRBV12-3 or TRBV12-4 with TRBJ2-1; 7 nucleotides agree with TRBD2. Trimming took 5 bases from V and 2 from J; bases not matched to a gene: 9. CDR3 length: 16 amino acids. The CDR3 sequence is CASSRGLGDAYNEQFF. In DNA form, the CDR3 reads TGTGCCAGCAGTCGCGGACTAGGTGATGCCTACAATGAGCAGTTCTTC.

This clone is medium-sized within its sample. The rearrangement joins TRBV9 to TRBJ1-2, with D unclear. CDR1 and CDR2 (germline): SGDLS, YYNGEE. The CDR3 extends over 12 amino acids. V lost 4 bases and J 7 bases, leaving 11 bases between the germline ends. CDR3 region: CASSPQEGGYTF. The CDR3 bases are TGTGCCAGCAGCCCTCAAGAAGGTGGCTACACCTTC.

This clone was counted at least ten times. One base away lies a much larger clone, so this may be a sequencing read error. The CDR3 nucleotides read TGTGCCAGCGGTGAACAGGTCGCTTCTGGCTACACCTTC. It yields the protein CASGEQVASGYTF. The genes are TRBV6-1 and TRBJ1-2; possible D gene TRBD1, 5 bases. The CDR3 length is 13 residues. In germline, CDR1 is MNHNS, CDR2 SASEGT.

The chain combines TRBV27 with TRBJ2-7, with TRBD1 matching over 9 bases. The germline V gene encodes CDR1 MNHEY and CDR2 SMNVEV (reference sequence). J was trimmed by 4 bases and V by 4 bases; bases with no gene match: 2. The CDR3 extends over 13 amino acids. The CDR3 sequence: CASSSGTGYEQYF. The CDR3 DNA reads TGTGCCAGCAGTTCCGGGACAGGGTACGAGCAGTACTTC.

This clone is medium-sized within its sample. V gene TRBV28 combines with J gene TRBJ1-1; 8 bases are a match to TRBD1. This CDR3 has 18 residues. Germline V gives CDR1 MDHEN, CDR2 SYDVKM. After removal of 0 bases from V and 0 bases from J, the junction contained 9 bases not matched to a gene. CDR3 region: CASSLWGQAPSMNTEAFF. As DNA, the CDR3 is TGTGCCAGCAGTTTATGGGGACAGGCCCCTAGCATGAACACTGAAGCTTTCTTT.

This clone appeared once. The rearrangement links TRBV20-1 to TRBJ2-1; TRBD2 is a possible D gene (6 bases). The CDR3 has 14 amino acids. The ends were cut back, 3 bases at V and 4 bases at J, with 13 bases in the middle. Looked up from germline, CDR1 is DFQATT and CDR2 is SNEGSKA (reference sequence). The CDR3 loop is CSAREVGGYNEQFF. The CDR3 bases are TGCAGTGCTAGGGAGGTGGGGGGATACAATGAGCAGTTCTTC.

This clone is medium-sized by share. The V and J genes are TRBV5-4 and TRBJ2-3; no clear D gene. Trimming stripped 3 bases from V and 2 bases from J, with 7 bases between. Germline CDR1 reads SGHNT; CDR2 reads YYREEE (reference sequence). The CDR3 loop spans 13 amino acids. CDR3 in DNA: TGTGCCAGCAGCTCATGGGACACAGATACGCAGTATTTT. It encodes CASSSWDTDTQYF.

In this sample, this clone is medium-sized. This chain links TRBV20-1 with TRBJ2-3, with D maybe TRBD1 (6 bases). Germline V gene data show CDR1 as DFQATT and CDR2 as SNEGSKA (reference sequence). The CDR3 extends over 13 amino acids. The germline V and J ends were trimmed by 0 bases and 5 bases, with 9 bases remaining between them. In DNA form, the CDR3 reads TGCAGTGCTAGAGAGGGCAGGGGAGATACGCAGTATTTT. Its protein is CSAREGRGDTQYF.

This clone was seen a handful of times. The chain recombines TRBV28 with TRBJ2-7; tentative D call: TRBD2 (6 bases). With 2 bases removed from V and 3 bases from J, the gap between germline ends came to 20 bases. CDR1 is MDHEN, CDR2 SYDVKM, per germline. CDR3 length: 17 amino acids. For the CDR3, the DNA is TGTGCCAGCAGTTTAACACGGGTCGGGAGTAAGCTCTACGAGCAGTACTTC. Amino acids: CASSLTRVGSKLYEQYF.

The chain links TRBV7-8 to TRBJ2-5; D possibly corresponds to TRBD2 (6 bases). The V end lost 1 base, the J end lost 9 bases, and 12 bases lay between the germline ends. CDR3 length: 13 residues. Per germline, CDR1 SGHVS and CDR2 FQNEAQ. The CDR3 spells CASSLVGRESQYF. CDR3 DNA sequence: TGTGCCAGCAGCTTAGTGGGTCGGGAGTCCCAGTACTTC.

The J gene is TRBJ1-6, the V gene TRBV6-1; D not resolved. In germline, CDR1 is MNHNS, CDR2 SASEGT. Between the trimmed V and J ends, which lost 2 bases and 6 bases, there was a span of 5 bases. The CDR3 has 13 amino acids. The DNA for the CDR3 is TGTGCCAGCAGTGAAACGGGTAATTCACCCCTCCACTTT. Translation gives CASSETGNSPLHF.

The chain joins TRBV5-1 to TRBJ1-6, with 9 bases identical to TRBD1. CDR1 SGHRS and CDR2 YFSETQ come from the germline V gene. V shed 5 bases and J 8 bases; nucleotides not matched to a gene: 8. The CDR3 runs 15 residues. The CDR3 DNA reads as TGCGCCAGCAGGGGACAGGGCGCGGCGGATTCACCCCTCCACTTT. As protein: CASRGQGAADSPLHF.

V and J are TRBV5-1 and TRBJ2-1; 14 bases match TRBD2. The J segment lost 9 bases and the V segment lost 4 bases, leaving 6 bases of the junction unmatched. CDR1 is SGHRS and CDR2 is YFSETQ in the germline V gene. The CDR3 totals 15 residues. CDR3: CASSPGTSGSGEQFF. CDR3 nucleotides: TGCGCCAGCAGCCCAGGGACTAGCGGGAGCGGTGAGCAGTTCTTC.

The chain carries TRBV9 and TRBJ2-7; D gene uncertain. The germline gives CDR1 SGDLS, CDR2 YYNGEE. The CDR3 sequence is 15 residues long. The V end lost 4 bases, the J end lost 1 base, and 15 bases lay between the germline ends. The CDR3 is CASSSGLGSSYEQYV. CDR3 in DNA: TGTGCCAGCAGCTCGGGCCTTGGAAGTTCCTACGAGCAGTACGTC.

As regards this clone: Mismatch with germline at one junction end may stem from a read error. This chain connects TRBV6-2 or TRBV6-3 to TRBJ1-2; weak D call: TRBD1 (6 bases). The CDR3 contains 15 residues. The germline V gene encodes CDR1 MNHEY and CDR2 SVGEGT. The CDR3 spells CASSYGGGETYGYNF. CDR3 coding DNA: TGTGCCAGCAGTTACGGCGGGGGCGAAACCTATGGATACAACTTC.

By share, this clone ranks as medium-sized (0.01 to 0.1%). V and J are TRBV7-9 and TRBJ1-3, with D unclear. V shed 1 base and J shed 0 bases, with 13 bases lying between them. The CDR3 has 17 residues. Germline lookup yields CDR1 SEHNR and CDR2 FQNEAQ (reference sequence). This CDR3 reads CASSLDTGAISGNTIYF. The CDR3 DNA is TGTGCCAGCAGCTTAGATACGGGAGCGATCTCTGGAAACACCATATATTTT. The whole variable domain, filled in from reference TRBV7-9 and TRBJ1-3, reads DTGVSQNPRHKITKRGQNVTFRCDPISEHNRLYWYRQTLGQGPEFLTYFQNEAQLEKSRLLSDRFSAERPKGSFSTLEIQRTEQGDSAMYLCASSLDTGAISGNTIYFGEGSWLTVV.

Remarks on this clone: At one of its ends the junction is not consistent with the germline gene, which may arise from a read error. Other DNA sequences in the sample encode the same CDR3. The chain employs TRBV20-1 and TRBJ1-2; 11 bases agree with TRBD1. This CDR3 has 13 amino acids. Germline V gives CDR1 DFQATT, CDR2 SNEGSKA (reference sequence). CDR3 sequence (DNA): TGCAGTGCCACCGGGACAGGGGGATATGGATACACCTTC. Protein: CSATGTGGYGYTF.